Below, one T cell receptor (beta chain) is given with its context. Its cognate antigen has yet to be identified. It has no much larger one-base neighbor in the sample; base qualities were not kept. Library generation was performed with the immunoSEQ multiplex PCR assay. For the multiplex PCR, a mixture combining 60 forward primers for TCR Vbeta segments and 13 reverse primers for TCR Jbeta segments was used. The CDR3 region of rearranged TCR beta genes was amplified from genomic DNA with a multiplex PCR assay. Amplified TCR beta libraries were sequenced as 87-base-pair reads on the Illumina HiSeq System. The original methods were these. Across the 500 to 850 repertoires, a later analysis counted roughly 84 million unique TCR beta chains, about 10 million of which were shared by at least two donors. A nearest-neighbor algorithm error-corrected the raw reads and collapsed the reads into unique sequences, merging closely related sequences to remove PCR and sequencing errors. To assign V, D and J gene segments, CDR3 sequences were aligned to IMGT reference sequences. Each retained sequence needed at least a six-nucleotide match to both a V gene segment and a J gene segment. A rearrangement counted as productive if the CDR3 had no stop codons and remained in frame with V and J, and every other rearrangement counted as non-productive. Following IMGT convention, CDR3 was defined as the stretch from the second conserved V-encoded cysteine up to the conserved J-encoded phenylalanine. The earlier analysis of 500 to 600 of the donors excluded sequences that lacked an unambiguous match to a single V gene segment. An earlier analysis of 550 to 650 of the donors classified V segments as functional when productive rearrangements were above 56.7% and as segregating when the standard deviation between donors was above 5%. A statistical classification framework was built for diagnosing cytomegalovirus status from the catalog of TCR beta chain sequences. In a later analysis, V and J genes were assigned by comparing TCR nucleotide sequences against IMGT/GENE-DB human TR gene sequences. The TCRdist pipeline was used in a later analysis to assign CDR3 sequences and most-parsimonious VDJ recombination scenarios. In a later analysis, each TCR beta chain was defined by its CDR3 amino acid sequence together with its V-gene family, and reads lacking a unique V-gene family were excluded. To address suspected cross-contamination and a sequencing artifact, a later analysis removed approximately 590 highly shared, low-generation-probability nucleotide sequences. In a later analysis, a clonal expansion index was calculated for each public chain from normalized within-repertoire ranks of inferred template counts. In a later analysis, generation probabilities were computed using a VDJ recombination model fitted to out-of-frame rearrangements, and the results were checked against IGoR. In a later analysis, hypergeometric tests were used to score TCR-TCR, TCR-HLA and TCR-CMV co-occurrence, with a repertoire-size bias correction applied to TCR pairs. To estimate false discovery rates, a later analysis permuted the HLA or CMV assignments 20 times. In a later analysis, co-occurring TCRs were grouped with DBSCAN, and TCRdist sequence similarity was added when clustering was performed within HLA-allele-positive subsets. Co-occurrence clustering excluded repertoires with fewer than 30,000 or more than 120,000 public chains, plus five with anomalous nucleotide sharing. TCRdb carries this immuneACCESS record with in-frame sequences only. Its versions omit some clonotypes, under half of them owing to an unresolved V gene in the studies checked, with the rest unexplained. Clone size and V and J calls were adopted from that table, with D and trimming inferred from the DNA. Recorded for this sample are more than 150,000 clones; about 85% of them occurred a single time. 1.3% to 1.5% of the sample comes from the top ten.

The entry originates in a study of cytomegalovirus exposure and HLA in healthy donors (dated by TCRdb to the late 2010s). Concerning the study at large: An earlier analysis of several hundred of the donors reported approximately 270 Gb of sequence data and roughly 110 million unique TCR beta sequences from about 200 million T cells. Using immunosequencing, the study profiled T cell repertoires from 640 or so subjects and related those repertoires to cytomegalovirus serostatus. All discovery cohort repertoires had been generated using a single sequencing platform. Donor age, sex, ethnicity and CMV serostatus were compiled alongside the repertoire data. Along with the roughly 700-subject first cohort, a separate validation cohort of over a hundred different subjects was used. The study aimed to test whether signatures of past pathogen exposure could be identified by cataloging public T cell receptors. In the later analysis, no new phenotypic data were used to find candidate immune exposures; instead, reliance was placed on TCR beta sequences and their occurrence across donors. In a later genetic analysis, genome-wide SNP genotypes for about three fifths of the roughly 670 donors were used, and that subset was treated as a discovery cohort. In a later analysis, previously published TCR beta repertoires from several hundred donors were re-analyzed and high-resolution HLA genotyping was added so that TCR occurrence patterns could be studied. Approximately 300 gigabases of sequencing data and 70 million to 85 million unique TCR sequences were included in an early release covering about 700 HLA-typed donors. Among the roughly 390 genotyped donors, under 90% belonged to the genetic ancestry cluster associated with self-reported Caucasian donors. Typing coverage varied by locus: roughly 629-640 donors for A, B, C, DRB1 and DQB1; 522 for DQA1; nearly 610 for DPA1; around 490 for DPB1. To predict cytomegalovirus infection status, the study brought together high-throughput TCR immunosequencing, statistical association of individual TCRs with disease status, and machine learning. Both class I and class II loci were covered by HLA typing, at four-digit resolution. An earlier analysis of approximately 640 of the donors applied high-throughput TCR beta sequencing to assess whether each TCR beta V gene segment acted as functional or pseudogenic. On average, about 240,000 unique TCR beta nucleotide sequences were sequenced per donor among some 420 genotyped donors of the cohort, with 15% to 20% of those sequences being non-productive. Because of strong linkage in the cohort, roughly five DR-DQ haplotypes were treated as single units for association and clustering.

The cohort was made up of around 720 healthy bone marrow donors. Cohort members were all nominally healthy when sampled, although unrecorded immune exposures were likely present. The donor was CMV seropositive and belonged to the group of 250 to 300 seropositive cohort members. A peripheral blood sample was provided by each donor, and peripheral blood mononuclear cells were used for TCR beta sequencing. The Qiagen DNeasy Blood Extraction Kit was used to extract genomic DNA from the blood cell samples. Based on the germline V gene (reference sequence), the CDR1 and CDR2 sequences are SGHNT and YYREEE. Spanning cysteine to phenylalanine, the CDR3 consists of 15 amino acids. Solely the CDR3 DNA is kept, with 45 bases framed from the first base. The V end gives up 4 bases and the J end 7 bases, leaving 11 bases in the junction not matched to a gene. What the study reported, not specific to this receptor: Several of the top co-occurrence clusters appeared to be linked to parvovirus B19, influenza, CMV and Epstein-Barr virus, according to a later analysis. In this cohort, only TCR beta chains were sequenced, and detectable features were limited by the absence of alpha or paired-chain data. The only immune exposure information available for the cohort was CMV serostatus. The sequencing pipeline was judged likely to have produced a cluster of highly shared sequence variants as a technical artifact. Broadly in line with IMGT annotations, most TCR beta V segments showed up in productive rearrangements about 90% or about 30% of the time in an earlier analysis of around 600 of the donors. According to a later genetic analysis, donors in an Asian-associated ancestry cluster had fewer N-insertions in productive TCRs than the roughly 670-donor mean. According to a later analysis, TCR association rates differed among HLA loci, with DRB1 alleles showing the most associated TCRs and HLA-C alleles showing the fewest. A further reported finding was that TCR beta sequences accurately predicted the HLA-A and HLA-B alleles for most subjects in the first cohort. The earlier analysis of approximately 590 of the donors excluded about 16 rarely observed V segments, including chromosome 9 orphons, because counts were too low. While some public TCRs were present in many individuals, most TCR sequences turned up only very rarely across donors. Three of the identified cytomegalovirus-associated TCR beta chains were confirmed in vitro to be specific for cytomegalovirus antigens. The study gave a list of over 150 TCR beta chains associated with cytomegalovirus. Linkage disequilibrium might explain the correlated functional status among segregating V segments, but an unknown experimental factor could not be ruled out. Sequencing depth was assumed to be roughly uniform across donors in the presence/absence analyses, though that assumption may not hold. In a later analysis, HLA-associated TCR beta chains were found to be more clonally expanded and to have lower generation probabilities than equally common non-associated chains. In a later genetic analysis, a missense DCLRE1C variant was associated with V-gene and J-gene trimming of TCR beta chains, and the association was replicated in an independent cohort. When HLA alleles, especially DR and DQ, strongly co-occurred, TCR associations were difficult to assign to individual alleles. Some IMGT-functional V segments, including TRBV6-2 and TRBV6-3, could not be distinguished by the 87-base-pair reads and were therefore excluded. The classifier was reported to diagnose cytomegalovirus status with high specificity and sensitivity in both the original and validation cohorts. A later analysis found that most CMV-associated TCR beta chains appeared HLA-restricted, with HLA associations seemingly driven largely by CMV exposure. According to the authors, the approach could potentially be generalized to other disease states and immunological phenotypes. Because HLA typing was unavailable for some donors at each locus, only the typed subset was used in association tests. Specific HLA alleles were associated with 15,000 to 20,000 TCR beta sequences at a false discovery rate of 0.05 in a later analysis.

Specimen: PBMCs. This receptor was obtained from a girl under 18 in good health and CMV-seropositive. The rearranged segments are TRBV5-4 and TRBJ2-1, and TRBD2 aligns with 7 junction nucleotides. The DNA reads TGTGCCAGCAGCCCTGCTTCTAGCGGCCCTAATGAGCAGTTCTTC. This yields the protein CASSPASSGPNEQFF.